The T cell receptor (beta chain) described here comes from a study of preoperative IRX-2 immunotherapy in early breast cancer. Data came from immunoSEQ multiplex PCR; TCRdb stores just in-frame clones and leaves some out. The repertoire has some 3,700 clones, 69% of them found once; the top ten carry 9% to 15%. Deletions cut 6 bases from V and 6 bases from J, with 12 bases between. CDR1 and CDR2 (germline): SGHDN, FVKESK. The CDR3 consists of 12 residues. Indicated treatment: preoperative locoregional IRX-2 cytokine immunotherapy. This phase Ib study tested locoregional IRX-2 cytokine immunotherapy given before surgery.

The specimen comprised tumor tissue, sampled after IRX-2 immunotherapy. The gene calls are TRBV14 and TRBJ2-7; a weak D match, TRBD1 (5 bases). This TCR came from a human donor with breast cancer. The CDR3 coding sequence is TGTGCCAGCAGACACACAGGCTCCGAGCAGTACTTC. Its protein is CASRHTGSEQYF.